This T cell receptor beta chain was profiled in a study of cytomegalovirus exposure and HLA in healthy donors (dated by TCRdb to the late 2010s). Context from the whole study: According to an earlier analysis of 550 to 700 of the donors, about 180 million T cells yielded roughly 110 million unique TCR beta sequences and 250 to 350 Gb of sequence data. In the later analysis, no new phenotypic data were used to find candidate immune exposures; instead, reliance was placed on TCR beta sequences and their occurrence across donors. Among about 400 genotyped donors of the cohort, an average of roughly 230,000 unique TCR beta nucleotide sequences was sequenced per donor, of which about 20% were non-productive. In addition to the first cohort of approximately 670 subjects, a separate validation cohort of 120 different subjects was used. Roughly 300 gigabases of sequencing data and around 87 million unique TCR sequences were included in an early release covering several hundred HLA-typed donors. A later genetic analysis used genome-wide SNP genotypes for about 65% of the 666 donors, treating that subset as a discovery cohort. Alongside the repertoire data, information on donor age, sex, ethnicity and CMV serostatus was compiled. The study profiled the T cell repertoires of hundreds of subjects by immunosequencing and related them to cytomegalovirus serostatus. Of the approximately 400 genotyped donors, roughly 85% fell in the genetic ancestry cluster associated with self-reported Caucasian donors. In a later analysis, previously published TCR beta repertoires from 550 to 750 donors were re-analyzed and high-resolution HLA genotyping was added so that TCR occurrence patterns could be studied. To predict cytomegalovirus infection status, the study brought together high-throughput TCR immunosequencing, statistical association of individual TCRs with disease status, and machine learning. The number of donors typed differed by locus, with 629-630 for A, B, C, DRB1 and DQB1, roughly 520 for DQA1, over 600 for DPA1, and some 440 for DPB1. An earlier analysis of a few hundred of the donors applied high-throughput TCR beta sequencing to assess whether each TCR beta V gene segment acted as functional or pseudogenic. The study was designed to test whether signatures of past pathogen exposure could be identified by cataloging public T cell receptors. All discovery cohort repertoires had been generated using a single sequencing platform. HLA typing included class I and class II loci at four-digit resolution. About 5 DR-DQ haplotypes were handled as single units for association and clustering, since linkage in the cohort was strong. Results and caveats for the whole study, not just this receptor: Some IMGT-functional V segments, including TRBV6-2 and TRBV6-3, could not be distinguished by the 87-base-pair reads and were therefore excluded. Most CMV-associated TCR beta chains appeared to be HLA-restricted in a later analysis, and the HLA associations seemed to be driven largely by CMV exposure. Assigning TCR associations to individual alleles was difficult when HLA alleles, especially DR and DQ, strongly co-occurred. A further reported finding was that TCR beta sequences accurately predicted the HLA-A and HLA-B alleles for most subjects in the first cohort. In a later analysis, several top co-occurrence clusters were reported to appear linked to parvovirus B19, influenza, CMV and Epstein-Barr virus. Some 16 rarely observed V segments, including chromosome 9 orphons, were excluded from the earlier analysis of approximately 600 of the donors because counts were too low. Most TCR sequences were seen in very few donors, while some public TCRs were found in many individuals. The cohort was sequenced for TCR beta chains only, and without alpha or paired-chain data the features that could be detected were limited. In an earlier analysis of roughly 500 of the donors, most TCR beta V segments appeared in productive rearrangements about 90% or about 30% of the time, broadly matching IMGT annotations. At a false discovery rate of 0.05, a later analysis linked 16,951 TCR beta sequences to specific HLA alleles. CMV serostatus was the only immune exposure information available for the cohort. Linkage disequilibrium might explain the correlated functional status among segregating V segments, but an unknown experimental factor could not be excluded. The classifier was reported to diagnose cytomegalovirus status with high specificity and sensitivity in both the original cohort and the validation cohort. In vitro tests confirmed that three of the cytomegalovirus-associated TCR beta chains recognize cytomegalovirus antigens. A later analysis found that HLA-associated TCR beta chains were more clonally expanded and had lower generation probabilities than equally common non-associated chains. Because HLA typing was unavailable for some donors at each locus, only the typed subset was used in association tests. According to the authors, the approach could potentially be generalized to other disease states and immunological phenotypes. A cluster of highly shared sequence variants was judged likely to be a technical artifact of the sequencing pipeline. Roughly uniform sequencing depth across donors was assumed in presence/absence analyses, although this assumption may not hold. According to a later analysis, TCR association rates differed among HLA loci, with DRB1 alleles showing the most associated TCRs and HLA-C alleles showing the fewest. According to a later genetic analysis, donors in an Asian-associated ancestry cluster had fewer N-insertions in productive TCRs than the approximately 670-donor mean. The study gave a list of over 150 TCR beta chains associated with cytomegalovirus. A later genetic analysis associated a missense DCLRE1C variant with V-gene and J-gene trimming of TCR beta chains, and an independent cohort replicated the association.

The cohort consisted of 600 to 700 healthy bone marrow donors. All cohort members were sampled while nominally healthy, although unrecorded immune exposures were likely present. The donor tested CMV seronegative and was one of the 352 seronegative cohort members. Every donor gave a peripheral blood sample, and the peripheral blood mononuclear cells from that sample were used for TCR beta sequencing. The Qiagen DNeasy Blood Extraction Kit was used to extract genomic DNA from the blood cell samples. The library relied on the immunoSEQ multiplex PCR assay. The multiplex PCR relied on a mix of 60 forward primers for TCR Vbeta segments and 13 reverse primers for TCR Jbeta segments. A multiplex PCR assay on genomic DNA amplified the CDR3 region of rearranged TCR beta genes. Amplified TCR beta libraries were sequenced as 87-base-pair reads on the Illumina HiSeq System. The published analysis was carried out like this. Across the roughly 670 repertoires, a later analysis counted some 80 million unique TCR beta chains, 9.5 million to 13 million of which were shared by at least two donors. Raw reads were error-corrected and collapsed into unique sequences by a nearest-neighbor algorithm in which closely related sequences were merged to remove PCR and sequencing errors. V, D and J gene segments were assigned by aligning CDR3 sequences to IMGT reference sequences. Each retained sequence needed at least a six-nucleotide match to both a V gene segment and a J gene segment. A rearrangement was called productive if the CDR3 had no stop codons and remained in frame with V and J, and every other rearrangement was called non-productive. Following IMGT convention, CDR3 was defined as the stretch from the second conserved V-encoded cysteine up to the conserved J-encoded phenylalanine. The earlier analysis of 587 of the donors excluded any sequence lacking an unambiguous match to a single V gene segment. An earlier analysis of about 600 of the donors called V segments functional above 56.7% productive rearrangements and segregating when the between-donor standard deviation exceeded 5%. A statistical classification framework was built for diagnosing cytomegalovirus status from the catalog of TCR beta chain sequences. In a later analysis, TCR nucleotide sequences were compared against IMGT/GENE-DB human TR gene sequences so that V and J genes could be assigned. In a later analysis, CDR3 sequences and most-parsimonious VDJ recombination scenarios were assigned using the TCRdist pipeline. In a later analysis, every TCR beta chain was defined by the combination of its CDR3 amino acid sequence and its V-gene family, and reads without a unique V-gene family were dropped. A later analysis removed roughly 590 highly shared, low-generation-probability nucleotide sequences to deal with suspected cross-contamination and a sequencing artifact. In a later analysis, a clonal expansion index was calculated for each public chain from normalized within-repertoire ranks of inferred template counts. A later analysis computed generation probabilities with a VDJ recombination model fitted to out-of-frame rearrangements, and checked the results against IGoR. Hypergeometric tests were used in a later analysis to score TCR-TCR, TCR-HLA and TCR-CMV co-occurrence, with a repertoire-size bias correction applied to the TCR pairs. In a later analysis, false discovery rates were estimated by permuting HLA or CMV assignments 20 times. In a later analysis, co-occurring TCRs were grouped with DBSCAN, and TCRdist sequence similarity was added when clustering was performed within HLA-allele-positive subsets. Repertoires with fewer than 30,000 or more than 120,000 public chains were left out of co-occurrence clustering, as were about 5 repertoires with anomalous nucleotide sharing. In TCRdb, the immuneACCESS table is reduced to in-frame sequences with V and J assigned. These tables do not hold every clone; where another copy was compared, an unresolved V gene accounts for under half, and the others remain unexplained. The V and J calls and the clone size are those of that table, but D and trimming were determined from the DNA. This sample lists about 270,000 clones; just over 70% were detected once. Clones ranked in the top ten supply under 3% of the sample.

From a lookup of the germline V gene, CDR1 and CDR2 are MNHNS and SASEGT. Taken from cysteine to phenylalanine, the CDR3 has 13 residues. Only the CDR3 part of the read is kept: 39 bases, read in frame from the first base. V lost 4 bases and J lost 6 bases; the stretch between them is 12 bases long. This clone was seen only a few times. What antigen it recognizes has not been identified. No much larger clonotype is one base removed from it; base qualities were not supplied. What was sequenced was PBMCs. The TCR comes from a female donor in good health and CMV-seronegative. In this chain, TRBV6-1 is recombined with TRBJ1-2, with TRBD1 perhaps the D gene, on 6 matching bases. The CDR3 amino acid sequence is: CASSVTTGNGYTF. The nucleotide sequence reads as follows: TGTGCCAGCAGTGTAACAACAGGGAATGGCTACACCTTC.